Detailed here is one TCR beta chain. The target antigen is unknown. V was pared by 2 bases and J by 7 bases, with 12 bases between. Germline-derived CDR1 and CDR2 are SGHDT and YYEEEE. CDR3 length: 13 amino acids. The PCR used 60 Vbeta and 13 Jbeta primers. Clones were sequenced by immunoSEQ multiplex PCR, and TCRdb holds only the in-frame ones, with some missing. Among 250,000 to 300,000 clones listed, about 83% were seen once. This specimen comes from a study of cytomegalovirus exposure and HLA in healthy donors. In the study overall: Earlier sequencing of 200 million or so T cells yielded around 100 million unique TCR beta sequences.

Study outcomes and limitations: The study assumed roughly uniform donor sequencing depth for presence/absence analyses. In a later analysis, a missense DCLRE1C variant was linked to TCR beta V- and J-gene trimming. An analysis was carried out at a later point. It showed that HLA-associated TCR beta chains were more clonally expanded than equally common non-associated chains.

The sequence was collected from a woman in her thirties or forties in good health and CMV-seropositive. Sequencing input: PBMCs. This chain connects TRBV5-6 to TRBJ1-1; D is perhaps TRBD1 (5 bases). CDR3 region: CASSFPSGGEAFF. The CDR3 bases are TGTGCCAGCAGCTTCCCCTCGGGGGGTGAAGCTTTCTTT.